This record covers a single T cell receptor beta chain. Antigen: not known. The data derive from a study of cytomegalovirus exposure and HLA in healthy donors. Findings and limits, study-wide: Analyzed later, association rates of TCRs varied across HLA loci, with DRB1 most and HLA-C fewest. The authors confirmed in vitro that a few CMV-associated chains were specific for CMV antigens. Accurate HLA-A and HLA-B prediction from TCR beta sequences was reported for most subjects. TCR beta V- and J-gene trimming, according to a later analysis, was linked to a missense DCLRE1C variant.

The PCR made use of 60 Vbeta and 13 Jbeta primers. Repertoires were generated with immunoSEQ multiplex PCR, while TCRdb's copy carries only in-frame clones and drops some. Of 90,000 to 120,000 clones listed, about 74% are singletons. The TCR was taken from a woman between 35 and 50 years old in good health and CMV-seropositive. Sequences were obtained from PBMCs.

In nucleotides, the CDR3 is TGTGCCAGCAGCCGGGACAGTGCCAGGGATGGCTACACCTTC. It encodes CASSRDSARDGYTF. The chain uses TRBV7-9 and TRBJ1-2; 7 bases align to TRBD1. Trimming at V came to 5 bases and at J to 6 bases, leaving 9 bases not matched to a gene. This CDR3 comprises 14 residues. The germline V gene has CDR1 SEHNR and CDR2 FQNEAQ (reference sequence).